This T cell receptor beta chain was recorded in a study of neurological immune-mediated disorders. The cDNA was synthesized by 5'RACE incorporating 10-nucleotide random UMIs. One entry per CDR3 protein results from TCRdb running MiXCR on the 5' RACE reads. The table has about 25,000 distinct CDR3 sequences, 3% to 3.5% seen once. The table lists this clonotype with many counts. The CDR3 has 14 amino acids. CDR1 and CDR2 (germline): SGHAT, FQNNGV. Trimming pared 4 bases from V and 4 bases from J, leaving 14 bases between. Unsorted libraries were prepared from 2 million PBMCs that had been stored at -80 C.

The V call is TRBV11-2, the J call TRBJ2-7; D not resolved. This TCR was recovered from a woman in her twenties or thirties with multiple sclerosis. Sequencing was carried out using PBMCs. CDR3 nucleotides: TGTGCCAGCAGCTCATTCGTGAGTAGTTACGAGCAGTACTTC. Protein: CASSSFVSSYEQYF.